One sample yielded the 16 T cell receptor beta chains listed below, sequenced in a study of cytomegalovirus exposure and HLA in healthy donors. Generated by immunoSEQ multiplex PCR, the TCRdb table keeps only in-frame clones and is missing some. This sample has tens of thousands of clones, with roughly nine tenths found just once. The specimen sequenced was PBMCs. The receptor source for this set is a man between 18 and 29 years old in good health and CMV-seronegative.

The chain recombines TRBV30 with TRBJ2-3; D possibly corresponds to TRBD2 (6 bases). V was shortened by 4 bases and J by 4 bases, with 18 bases between the two germline ends. The germline CDR1 and CDR2 sequences are GTSNPN and SVGIG (reference sequence). The CDR3 length is 15 residues. The CDR3 coding sequence is TGTGCCTGGACGTTCGGGGGAGGAAACGCAGATACGCAGTATTTT. It encodes CAWTFGGGNADTQYF.

This clone has a single count. The CDR3 sequence is CATSRVADTDTQYF. In DNA, the CDR3 is TGTGCCACCAGCAGAGTGGCAGACACAGATACGCAGTATTTT. The chain employs TRBV15 and TRBJ2-3; D gene ambiguous. V lost 1 base, J lost 2 bases, and 7 bases lay in between. Germline loops: CDR1 LNHNV, CDR2 YYDKDF (reference sequence). The CDR3 has 14 residues.

There are a few counts of this clone. J is TRBJ2-2 and V is TRBV5-1; tentative D call: TRBD2 (6 bases). The CDR3 runs to 16 residues. V lost 0 bases and J lost 4, with 13 bases in between. Germline-derived CDR1 and CDR2 are SGHRS and YFSETQ. The CDR3 region is CASSLDGGAGTGELFF. Written as DNA, the CDR3 is TGCGCCAGCAGCTTGGATGGGGGAGCGGGCACCGGGGAGCTGTTTTTT.

This clone was found a few times. V is TRBV30 and J is TRBJ1-2, with a tentative D call TRBD1 (6 bases). The CDR3 length is 13 residues. Germline V gene sequence: CDR1 GTSNPN, CDR2 SVGIG (reference sequence). The V end was cut by 1 base, the J end by 2 bases, with 8 bases between. The CDR3 loop is CAWSGTENYGYTF. CDR3 nucleotide sequence: TGTGCCTGGAGTGGGACAGAGAACTATGGCTACACCTTC.

V is TRBV27 and J is TRBJ1-2; TRBD1 agrees at 9 bases. Germline V gene sequence: CDR1 MNHEY, CDR2 SMNVEV (reference sequence). The ends lost 3 bases at V and 6 bases at J; junction bases unmatched: 8. The CDR3 has 15 residues. The DNA for the CDR3 is TGTGCCAGCAGTTTCGGGACAGGGCTGCTGGATGGCTACACCTTC. Protein sequence: CASSFGTGLLDGYTF.

This clone was picked up one time. The V call is TRBV7-3, the J call TRBJ2-3; a possible D gene is TRBD2 (5 bases). Germline V gives CDR1 SGHTA, CDR2 FQGTGA. The V end was cut by 1 base, the J end by 3 bases, with 14 bases between. The CDR3 is made up of 16 amino acids. The CDR3 DNA reads TGTGCCAGCAGCTTAAATGGCGGAGGAGGAACAGATACGCAGTATTTT. This sequence encodes CASSLNGGGGTDTQYF.

This sequence joins TRBV5-1 and TRBJ2-7, with 8 bases matching TRBD2. The CDR3 spans 14 residues. Germline assignment: CDR1 SGHRS and CDR2 YFSETQ. The V and J ends lost 2 bases and 3 bases, in that order; junction bases with no gene match: 4. For the CDR3, the DNA is TGCGCCAGCAGCTTAGCGGGAGACGGCTACGAGCAGTACTTC. Its translation is CASSLAGDGYEQYF.

The J gene is TRBJ2-5, the V gene TRBV6-1; TRBD1 might be the D (6 bases). Germline V gene lookup returns CDR1 MNHNS and CDR2 SASEGT. The CDR3 spans 13 residues. The V end lost 8 bases, the J end lost 9 bases, and 19 bases lay between the germline ends. The CDR3 loop is CASEFTQGSPQYF. Written as DNA, the CDR3 is TGTGCCAGCGAATTCACACAGGGTTCGCCCCAGTACTTC.

The gene calls are TRBV2 and TRBJ2-1, with 9 bases lining up with TRBD2. The CDR3 runs 16 residues. The V gene's germline CDR1 is SNHLY and CDR2 FYNNEI. The V segment lost 0 bases and the J segment 2 bases; nucleotides outside the gene matches: 2. The CDR3 loop is CASSEAGTSPYNEQFF. CDR3 DNA: TGTGCCAGCAGTGAAGCGGGGACTAGCCCCTACAATGAGCAGTTCTTC. Filled out from reference TRBV2 and TRBJ2-1, the complete variable domain reads EPEVTQTPSHQVTQMGQEVILRCVPISNHLYFYWYRQILGQKVEFLVSFYNNEISEKSEIFDDQFSVERPDGSNFTLKIRSTKLEDSAMYFCASSEAGTSPYNEQFFGPGTRLTVL.

CDR3 loop: CAWSAGSQGRNQPQHF. The CDR3 nucleotides read TGTGCCTGGAGTGCCGGCTCACAGGGACGCAATCAGCCCCAGCATTTT. J is TRBJ1-5 and V is TRBV30; maybe TRBD1 (6 bases). Germline loops: CDR1 GTSNPN, CDR2 SVGIG (reference sequence). The V end lost 1 base, the J end lost 2 bases, and 15 bases lay between the germline ends. This CDR3 spans 16 amino acids.

The rearrangement joins TRBV5-4 to TRBJ2-1; 13 bases match TRBD2. The CDR3 totals 15 residues. Trimming removed 2 bases from V and 9 bases from J; junction bases left unmatched: 5. Germline assignment: CDR1 SGHNT and CDR2 YYREEE (reference sequence). For the CDR3, the DNA is TGTGCCAGCAGCTTAGGACTAGCGGGAGCCAGTGAGCAGTTCTTC. This translates into CASSLGLAGASEQFF.

This clone has just one count. The V and J genes are TRBV7-9 and TRBJ2-7; D may be TRBD2 (5 bases). Trimming took off 4 bases at V and 9 bases at J, with 10 bases between the two ends. Germline V CDR1 and CDR2: SEHNR, FQNEAQ (reference sequence). This CDR3 region has 11 residues. The CDR3 spells CASSSGSRQYF. The CDR3 coding sequence is TGTGCCAGCAGCTCGGGATCGCGGCAGTACTTC.

J is TRBJ1-4 and V is TRBV5-6, with 7 bases fitting TRBD1. CDR3 length: 15 amino acids. The junction had 9 bases not matched to a gene; V was cut back by 3 bases and J by 7 bases. Germline V gene data show CDR1 as SGHDT and CDR2 as YYEEEE. As DNA, the CDR3 is TGTGCCAGCAGCTGGGGAACAGGGGCTGTTGAAAAACTGTTTTTT. Translating it yields CASSWGTGAVEKLFF.

The chain is built from TRBV7-2 and TRBJ2-1; maybe TRBD2 (6 bases). V was cut by 5 bases and J by 10 bases, with 12 bases left in between. Germline V gives CDR1 SGHTA, CDR2 FQGNSA. This CDR3 is 12 amino acids long. CDR3 protein: CASSRFGGEQFF. As DNA, the CDR3 is TGTGCCAGCAGCCGATTCGGAGGGGAGCAGTTCTTC.

In its sample, this clone was seen a few times. V and J are TRBV2 and TRBJ1-2; D gene ambiguous. The V gene's germline CDR1 is SNHLY and CDR2 FYNNEI. V was trimmed by 7 bases and J by 8 bases, leaving 17 bases between them. This CDR3 is 13 amino acids long. The chain's CDR3 is CASTLAGIGGYTF. CDR3 in DNA: TGTGCCAGCACTCTAGCAGGCATTGGCGGCTACACCTTC. Supplemented by reference TRBV2 and TRBJ1-2, the full variable domain reads EPEVTQTPSHQVTQMGQEVILRCVPISNHLYFYWYRQILGQKVEFLVSFYNNEISEKSEIFDDQFSVERPDGSNFTLKIRSTKLEDSAMYFCASTLAGIGGYTFGSGTRLTVV.

The chain joins TRBV28 to TRBJ2-7, with D perhaps TRBD1 (5 bases). V was cut by 7 bases and J by 5 bases, with 15 bases left in between. The germline CDR1 and CDR2 sequences are MDHEN and SYDVKM. The CDR3 is 13 amino acids. The CDR3 spells CASTLQGTHEQYF. Here the CDR3 DNA reads TGTGCCAGCACACTCCAGGGTACCCACGAGCAGTACTTC.